This TCR beta chain was sequenced for a study of shared clonotypes between healthy human individuals. About the study: Researchers drew samples from a couple of women and a few men aged 18 to 49. CD4 naive and memory got three plates each, CD8 naive two, CD8 memory one.

Those who donated, Caucasian adults without exception, all lived in Nashville, Tennessee. Produced via immunoSEQ multiplex PCR; TCRdb's table is partial and in-frame only. Of about 1,500,000 clones in the sample, roughly 96% are singletons; the top ten hold roughly 1.2%. The sequence came from a man aged 25-45 years in good health. Sequencing was done on a sample of naive CD4+ T cells sorted from blood. Stated subset: CD45RA+ positively selected.

The CDR3 region is CSVRQGAAFF. CDR3 nucleotides: TGCAGCGTAAGACAGGGGGCGGCTTTCTTT. The chain is built from TRBV29-1 and TRBJ1-1; the match to TRBD1 covers 10 bases. Per germline, CDR1 SQVTM and CDR2 ANQGSEA. The ends lost 6 bases at V and 11 bases at J; junction bases unmatched: 3. This CDR3 comprises 10 residues.